The present entry profiles one TCR beta chain with its context. The assay was immunoSEQ multiplex PCR, and TCRdb's table has in-frame clones only and misses some. The repertoire consists of millions of clones, with just over 90% occurring once and the leading ten covering 0.13% to 0.15%. The data originate from a study of shared clonotypes between healthy human individuals. Trimming left V 3 bases short and J 2 bases short, with 19 bases between. The CDR3 is 17 amino acids. From germline, CDR1 is ENHRY and CDR2 SYGVKD. The sequence was collected from a man between 18 and 35 years old in good health. The chain links TRBV10-3 to TRBJ2-5; weak D call: TRBD2 (7 bases). The sequencing sample was made of naive CD4+ T cells sorted from blood. Stated subset: CD45RA+ positively selected. The CDR3 reads CAISDVVGGGLQETQYF. CDR3 sequence (DNA): TGTGCCATCAGTGACGTCGTCGGCGGGGGCCTTCAAGAGACCCAGTACTTC.